This passage covers 13 T cell receptor beta chains from one sample sequenced in a study of blood T cell repertoires in COVID-19. TCRdb keeps only in-frame clones here, not all; method: immunoSEQ multiplex PCR. Of over 120,000 clones listed, about 79% were seen once; the top ten hold over 2.5%. The sequenced sample was PBMCs or T cells enriched from blood (not recorded which). The receptors here all came from a woman aged 50 to 65 who had recovered from COVID-19.

The chain employs TRBV6-5 and TRBJ1-5, with 8 bases lining up with TRBD1. V was pared by 8 bases and J by 6 bases, with 12 bases of the junction left unmatched. Germline lookup yields CDR1 MNHEY and CDR2 SVGAGI. The CDR3 has 15 amino acids. This chain's CDR3 is CASATGQAGGQPQHF. CDR3 nucleotides: TGTGCCAGCGCCACGGGACAGGCAGGGGGTCAGCCCCAGCATTTT.

This sequence joins TRBV7-9 and TRBJ1-5; no definite D call. V lost 1 base and J 2 bases, leaving 9 bases between the germline ends. Germline CDR1 and CDR2: SEHNR and FQNEAQ (reference sequence). CDR3 length equals 15 residues. As DNA, the CDR3 is TGTGCCAGCAGCTTAGGTGGAGTTGGCAATCAGCCCCAGCATTTT. Protein: CASSLGGVGNQPQHF.

The V gene is TRBV6-5, the J gene TRBJ1-4, with 9 positions matching TRBD1. Germline trimming cut 6 bases from V and 2 bases from J; bases unmatched to any gene: 4. This CDR3 has 15 amino acids. Germline V gives CDR1 MNHEY, CDR2 SVGAGI. The CDR3: CASRDRGSTNEKLFF. For the CDR3, the DNA is TGTGCCAGCAGGGACAGGGGAAGCACTAATGAAAAACTGTTTTTT.

CDR3: CASSFRDSSYNEQFF. In DNA, the CDR3 is TGTGCCAGCAGTTTTCGGGACAGCTCCTACAATGAGCAGTTCTTC. The chain links TRBV28 to TRBJ2-1; 7 bases line up with TRBD1. Germline values: CDR1 MDHEN, CDR2 SYDVKM. The CDR3 has 15 residues. The V gene end was trimmed by 3 bases and the J gene end by 0 bases; junction bases not matched to a gene: 2.

The V and J genes are TRBV7-6 and TRBJ2-2; D is possibly TRBD1 (5 bases). Germline V gene lookup returns CDR1 SGHVS and CDR2 FNYEAQ. V was cut by 1 base and J by 3 bases, with 12 bases left in between. The CDR3 has 16 amino acids. This chain's CDR3 is CASSLDQQGDTGELFF. For the CDR3, the DNA is TGTGCCAGCAGCTTAGATCAGCAAGGGGACACCGGGGAGCTGTTTTTT.

This chain joins TRBV27 and TRBJ1-1; D gene unclear. V gave up 5 bases and J gave up 4 bases, with 14 bases separating them. This CDR3 spans 14 amino acids. Germline assignment: CDR1 MNHEY and CDR2 SMNVEV (reference sequence). CDR3 loop: CASSTYGGSTEAFF. CDR3 coding DNA: TGTGCCAGCAGTACGTATGGAGGGAGCACTGAAGCTTTCTTT.

The V call is TRBV30, the J call TRBJ1-6; the D is unclear. V was trimmed by 0 bases and J by 9 bases, leaving 9 bases between them. Germline CDR1 is GTSNPN and CDR2 is SVGIG (reference sequence). The CDR3 is made up of 13 amino acids. The CDR3 DNA follows: TGTGCCTGGAGTGTAGGCGGCCGTTCACCCCTCCACTTT. This gives the protein CAWSVGGRSPLHF.

The chain employs TRBV10-3 and TRBJ1-1, with D perhaps TRBD1 (6 bases). CDR1 ENHRY and CDR2 SYGVKD come from the germline V gene. CDR3 length: 14 amino acids. Trimming removed 4 bases at V and 3 bases at J, with 12 bases between. This CDR3 is CAISGQASYTEAFF. DNA of the CDR3: TGTGCCATCAGTGGACAGGCGTCGTACACTGAAGCTTTCTTT.

CDR3 protein: CASSDISSYNEQFF. CDR3 bases: TGTGCCAGCAGTGACATCAGCTCCTACAATGAGCAGTTCTTC. This chain links TRBV2 with TRBJ2-1; D is uncertain. CDR3 size: 14 residues. Germline CDR1 is SNHLY and CDR2 is FYNNEI. V shed 3 bases and J shed 0 bases, with 6 bases lying between them.

This clone was counted once. V is TRBV11-2 and J is TRBJ2-3; 13 nucleotides line up with TRBD2. The ends lost 0 bases at V and 3 bases at J; junction bases unmatched: 9. Per germline, CDR1 SGHAT and CDR2 FQNNGV. This CDR3 has 19 residues. CDR3 nucleotide sequence: TGTGCCAGCAGCTTAGATCTTTTTAGGGGACTAGCGGGAACAGATACGCAGTATTTT. Translation: CASSLDLFRGLAGTDTQYF. Drawing the rest from reference TRBV11-2 and TRBJ2-3, the complete variable domain is EAGVAQSPRYKIIEKRQSVAFWCNPISGHATLYWYQQILGQGPKLLIQFQNNGVVDDSQLPKDRFSAERLKGVDSTLKIQPAKLEDSAVYLCASSLDLFRGLAGTDTQYFGPGTRLTVL.

In regard to this clone: Other DNA sequences in the sample encode the same CDR3. The V gene is TRBV2, the J gene TRBJ1-1; D unclear. This CDR3 has 12 residues. Trimming took 2 bases from V and 4 from J, leaving 5 bases between them. Germline lookup yields CDR1 SNHLY and CDR2 FYNNEI. CDR3 residues: CASSERGTEAFF. The DNA for the CDR3 is TGTGCCAGCAGTGAACGGGGCACTGAAGCTTTCTTT. The entire variable domain, with the rest obtained from reference TRBV2 and TRBJ1-1, is as follows: EPEVTQTPSHQVTQMGQEVILRCVPISNHLYFYWYRQILGQKVEFLVSFYNNEISEKSEIFDDQFSVERPDGSNFTLKIRSTKLEDSAMYFCASSERGTEAFFGQGTRLTVV.

The rearrangement uses TRBV27 and TRBJ2-1, with 8 bases that match TRBD2. The CDR3 extends over 14 amino acids. V lost 6 bases to trimming and J lost 1 base; unmatched junction nucleotides: 2. Germline CDR1 and CDR2: MNHEY and SMNVEV (reference sequence). The DNA of the CDR3 is TGTGCCAGCAGCTTAGCGGGGTCCTACAATGAGCAGTTCTTC. Residues: CASSLAGSYNEQFF.

The chain is built from TRBV20-1 and TRBJ2-1, with 9 bases fitting TRBD1. This CDR3 spans 11 amino acids. Germline loops: CDR1 DFQATT, CDR2 SNEGSKA (reference sequence). V gave up 5 bases and J gave up 13 bases; unmatched junction bases: 6. This CDR3 reads CSAVRTGEQFF. The CDR3 nucleotides are TGCAGTGCTGTGAGGACAGGGGAACAGTTCTTC.